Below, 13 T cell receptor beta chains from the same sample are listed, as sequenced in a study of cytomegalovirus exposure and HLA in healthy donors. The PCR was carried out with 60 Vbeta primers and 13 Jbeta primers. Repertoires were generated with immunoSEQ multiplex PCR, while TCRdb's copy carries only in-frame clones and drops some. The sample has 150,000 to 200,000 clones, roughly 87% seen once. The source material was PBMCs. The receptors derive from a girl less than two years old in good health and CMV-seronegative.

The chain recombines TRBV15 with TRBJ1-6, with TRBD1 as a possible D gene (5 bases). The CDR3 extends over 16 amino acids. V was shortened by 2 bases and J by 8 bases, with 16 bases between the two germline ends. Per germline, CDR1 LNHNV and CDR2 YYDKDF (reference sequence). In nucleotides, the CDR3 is TGTGCCACCAGCAGACGAGCAACAGGCTGGGATTCACCCCTCCACTTT. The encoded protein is CATSRRATGWDSPLHF.

CDR3 region: CASSLVTGGAMETQYF. The CDR3 nucleotides are TGCGCCAGCAGCTTGGTGACAGGGGGCGCAATGGAGACCCAGTACTTC. The genes are TRBV5-1 and TRBJ2-5; TRBD1 matches at 10 bases. The CDR3 loop spans 16 amino acids. Germline CDR1 is SGHRS and CDR2 is YFSETQ. Trimming took 0 bases from V and 5 from J; bases not matched to a gene: 7.

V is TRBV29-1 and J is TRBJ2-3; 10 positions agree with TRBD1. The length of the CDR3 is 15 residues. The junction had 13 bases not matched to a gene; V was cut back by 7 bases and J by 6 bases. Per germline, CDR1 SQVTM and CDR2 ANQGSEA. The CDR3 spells CSETTRDRGFDTQYF. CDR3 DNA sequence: TGCAGCGAAACGACCCGGGACAGGGGATTTGATACGCAGTATTTT.

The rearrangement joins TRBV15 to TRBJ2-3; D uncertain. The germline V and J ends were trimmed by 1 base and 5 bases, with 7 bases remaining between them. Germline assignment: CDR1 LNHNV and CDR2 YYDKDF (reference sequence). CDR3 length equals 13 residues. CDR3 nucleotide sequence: TGTGCCACCAGCAGAGTAGTTAGAGATACGCAGTATTTT. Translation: CATSRVVRDTQYF.

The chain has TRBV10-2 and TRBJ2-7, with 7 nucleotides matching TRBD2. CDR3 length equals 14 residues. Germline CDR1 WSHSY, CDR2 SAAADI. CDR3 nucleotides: TGCGCAACAGAAGGACTAGACCCTTCCTACGAGCAGTACTTC. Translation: CATEGLDPSYEQYF.

The CDR3 DNA reads TGTGCCACCCAGGAATCGGCCTATAATTCACCCCTCCACTTT. Residues: CATQESAYNSPLHF. The chain combines TRBV2 with TRBJ1-6; D not resolved. Trimming left V 10 bases short and J 2 bases short, with 12 bases between. Germline CDR1 reads SNHLY; CDR2 reads FYNNEI. The CDR3 loop spans 14 amino acids.

CDR3 sequence reads: CASSDGTGVYGYTF. The CDR3 DNA is TGTGCCAGCAGTGATGGGACAGGGGTCTATGGCTACACCTTC. The rearrangement uses TRBV6-5 and TRBJ1-2, with 10 bases fitting TRBD1. The trim removed 5 bases at V and 4 bases at J, leaving 4 bases unmatched. The CDR3 is 14 residues long. Germline loops: CDR1 MNHEY, CDR2 SVGAGI.

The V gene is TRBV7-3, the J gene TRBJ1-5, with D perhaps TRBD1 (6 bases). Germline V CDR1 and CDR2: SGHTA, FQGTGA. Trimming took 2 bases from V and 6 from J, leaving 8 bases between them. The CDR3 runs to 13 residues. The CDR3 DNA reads TGTGCCAGCAGCTTAGGGGGCGGTCAGCCCCAGCATTTT. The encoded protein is CASSLGGGQPQHF.

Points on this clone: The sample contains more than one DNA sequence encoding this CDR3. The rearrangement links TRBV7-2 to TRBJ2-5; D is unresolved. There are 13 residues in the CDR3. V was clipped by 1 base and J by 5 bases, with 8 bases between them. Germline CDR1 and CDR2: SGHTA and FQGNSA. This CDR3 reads CASSLGAKETQYF. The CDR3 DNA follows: TGTGCCAGCAGCTTAGGAGCAAAGGAGACCCAGTACTTC.

This chain's CDR3 is CATSPGQGAGEQYF. CDR3 sequence (DNA): TGTGCCACCAGCCCAGGACAGGGGGCCGGCGAGCAGTACTTC. This chain links TRBV15 with TRBJ2-7; 11 bases agree with TRBD1. The CDR3 has 14 residues. V lost 5 bases to trimming and J lost 6 bases; unmatched junction nucleotides: 6. Per the germline V gene, CDR1 is LNHNV and CDR2 is YYDKDF (reference sequence).

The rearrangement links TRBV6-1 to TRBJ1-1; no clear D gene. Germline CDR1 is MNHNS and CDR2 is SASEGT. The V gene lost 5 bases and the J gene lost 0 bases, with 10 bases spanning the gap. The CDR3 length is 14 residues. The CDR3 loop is CASSYIGLNTEAFF. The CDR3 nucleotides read TGTGCCAGCAGTTATATTGGGCTGAACACTGAAGCTTTCTTT.

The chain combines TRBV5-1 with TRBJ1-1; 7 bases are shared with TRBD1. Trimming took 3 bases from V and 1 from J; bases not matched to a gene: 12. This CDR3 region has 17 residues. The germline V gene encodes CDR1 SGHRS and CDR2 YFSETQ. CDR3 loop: CASSSRKPGQWNTEAFF. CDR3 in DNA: TGCGCCAGCAGCTCAAGGAAACCGGGACAGTGGAACACTGAAGCTTTCTTT.

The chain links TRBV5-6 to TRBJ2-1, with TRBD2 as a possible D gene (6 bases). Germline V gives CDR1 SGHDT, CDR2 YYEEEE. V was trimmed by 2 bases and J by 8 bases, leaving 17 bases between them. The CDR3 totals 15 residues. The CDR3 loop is CASSLLAEVPDEQFF. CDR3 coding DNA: TGTGCCAGCAGCTTACTAGCAGAGGTGCCCGATGAGCAGTTCTTC. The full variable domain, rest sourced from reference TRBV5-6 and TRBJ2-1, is DAGVTQSPTHLIKTRGQQVTLRCSPKSGHDTVSWYQQALGQGPQFIFQYYEEEERQRGNFPDRFSGHQFPNYSSELNVNALLLGDSALYLCASSLLAEVPDEQFFGPGTRLTVL.